This entry describes one TCR beta chain. The antigen is not known. This sample is drawn from a study of cytomegalovirus exposure and HLA in healthy donors. The CDR3 is 15 residues long. The germline V and J ends were trimmed by 3 bases and 4 bases, with 14 bases remaining between them. The V gene's germline CDR1 is SGHRS and CDR2 YFSETQ. Study results and caveats: Rates of TCR association differed by HLA locus in a later analysis, with DRB1 highest and HLA-C lowest. Researchers reported from a later analysis that most CMV-associated TCR beta chains appeared HLA-restricted. In an earlier analysis, productive rearrangement rates for most beta V segments clustered near 90% or 30%. V- and J-gene trimming of TCR beta was linked (in a later analysis) to a missense DCLRE1C variant.

PCR used 60 Vbeta primers and 13 Jbeta primers. Clones were read by immunoSEQ multiplex PCR, and TCRdb kept only the in-frame ones, dropping some. The sample records 150,000 to 200,000 clones, roughly 80% being singletons. This chain joins TRBV5-1 and TRBJ1-5; D is uncertain. The TCR comes from a middle-aged man in good health and CMV-seropositive. Sequencing was performed on PBMCs. CDR3 DNA: TGCGCCAGCAGCTCCGCCGGTGGAGTAAATCAGCCCCAGCATTTT. Protein: CASSSAGGVNQPQHF.